What follows is one T cell receptor beta chain and its context. Its antigen is not yet known. No qualities accompany the bases; no much larger clone lies one base away. The CDR3 has 14 amino acids, counting the end cysteine and phenylalanine. Only CDR3 DNA remains: 42 bases, in frame from the first base. This sample was taken from a study of cytomegalovirus exposure and HLA in healthy donors (dated by TCRdb to 2015 to 2018). The study in broad terms: In an earlier analysis of under 750 of the donors, approximately 260 Gb of sequence data and 117 million unique TCR beta sequences from about 190 million T cells were reported. An early release that covered 640 HLA-typed donors contained around 300 gigabases of sequencing data and tens of millions of unique TCR sequences. Among the roughly 400 genotyped donors, more than 70% belonged to the genetic ancestry cluster associated with self-reported Caucasian donors. The aim of the study was to test whether cataloging public T cell receptors could identify signatures of past pathogen exposure. The study used immunosequencing to profile the T cell repertoires of approximately 630 subjects and linked those repertoires to cytomegalovirus serostatus. Besides the first cohort of approximately 670 subjects, a separate validation cohort made up of 120 different subjects was used. To predict cytomegalovirus infection status, the study combined high-throughput TCR immunosequencing, statistical association of individual TCRs with disease status, and machine learning. A later analysis re-analyzed previously published TCR beta repertoires from roughly 690 donors and added high-resolution HLA genotyping to study TCR occurrence patterns. Rather than drawing on any new phenotypic data, the later analysis identified candidate immune exposures from TCR beta sequences and the way those sequences occurred across donors. To decide whether each TCR beta V gene segment behaved as functional or pseudogenic, an earlier analysis of some 540 of the donors relied on high-throughput TCR beta sequencing. Donor age, sex, ethnicity and CMV serostatus were compiled together with the repertoire data. A later genetic analysis used genome-wide SNP genotypes for about three fifths of the 666 donors, treating that subset as a discovery cohort. Every discovery cohort repertoire had been produced on one sequencing platform. Class I and class II HLA loci were covered by the typing at four-digit resolution. The number of typed donors differed by locus: roughly 629-630 for A, B, C, DRB1 and DQB1; about 520 for DQA1; 600 to 610 for DPA1; and around 490 for DPB1. Four to six DR-DQ haplotypes were handled as single units for association and clustering, since linkage in the cohort was strong. On average, 235,054 unique TCR beta nucleotide sequences were sequenced per donor among a few hundred genotyped donors of the cohort, with around 19% of those sequences being non-productive. Broader findings and caveats from the paper: According to a later analysis, parvovirus B19, influenza, CMV and Epstein-Barr virus appeared linked to several top co-occurrence clusters. In a later analysis, most CMV-associated TCR beta chains were found to appear HLA-restricted, with HLA associations seemingly driven largely by CMV exposure. The authors suggested that the approach could potentially be generalized to other disease states and immunological phenotypes. A further reported finding was that TCR beta sequences accurately predicted the HLA-A and HLA-B alleles for most subjects in the first cohort. Immune exposure information for the cohort was limited to CMV serostatus. In a later genetic analysis, a missense DCLRE1C variant was associated with V-gene and J-gene trimming of TCR beta chains, and the association was replicated in an independent cohort. Compared with the approximately 670-donor mean, donors in an Asian-associated ancestry cluster had fewer N-insertions in productive TCRs, according to a later genetic analysis. Linkage disequilibrium might explain the correlated functional status among segregating V segments, but an unknown experimental factor could not be ruled out. When HLA alleles, especially DR and DQ, strongly co-occurred, attributing TCR associations to individual alleles was difficult. Some IMGT-functional V segments, including TRBV6-2 and TRBV6-3, could not be told apart with the 87-base-pair reads, so those segments were excluded. Because HLA typing was missing for some donors at each locus, association tests included only the typed subset. According to a later analysis, TCR association rates differed among HLA loci, with DRB1 alleles showing the most associated TCRs and HLA-C alleles showing the fewest. The classifier was reported to diagnose cytomegalovirus status with high specificity and sensitivity in both the original and validation cohorts. Presence/absence analyses assumed roughly uniform sequencing depth across donors, an assumption that may not hold. Specific HLA alleles were associated with more than 15,000 TCR beta sequences at a false discovery rate of 0.05 in a later analysis. Three of the identified cytomegalovirus-associated TCR beta chains were confirmed in vitro to be specific for cytomegalovirus antigens. Most TCR sequences were seen in very few donors, while some public TCRs were found in many individuals. In an earlier analysis of approximately 600 of the donors, most TCR beta V segments were observed in productive rearrangements about 87% or about 30% of the time, broadly matching IMGT annotations. The cohort was sequenced for TCR beta chains only, and without alpha or paired-chain data the features that could be detected were limited. A later analysis found that HLA-associated TCR beta chains were more clonally expanded and had lower generation probabilities than equally common non-associated chains. The study gave a list of 150 to 200 TCR beta chains associated with cytomegalovirus. A cluster of highly shared sequence variants was judged likely to represent a technical artifact of the sequencing pipeline. The earlier analysis of a few hundred of the donors excluded approximately 15 rarely observed V segments, including chromosome 9 orphons, because counts were too low.

In total, 630 or so healthy bone marrow donors made up the cohort. Cohort members were all nominally healthy when sampled, although unrecorded immune exposures were likely present. The donor tested CMV seronegative, placing the donor among the 350 to 400 seronegative members of the cohort. Each donor provided a peripheral blood sample, and peripheral blood mononuclear cells were used for TCR beta sequencing. Genomic DNA extraction from the blood cell samples was performed with the Qiagen DNeasy Blood Extraction Kit. Receptors were amplified or captured by the immunoSEQ multiplex PCR assay. The multiplex PCR relied on a mix of 60 forward primers for TCR Vbeta segments and 13 reverse primers for TCR Jbeta segments. The CDR3 region of rearranged TCR beta genes was amplified from genomic DNA with a multiplex PCR assay. Amplified TCR beta libraries were sequenced as 87-base-pair reads on the Illumina HiSeq System. On the study's bioinformatics: Across the roughly 670 repertoires, a later analysis counted 75 million to 90 million unique TCR beta chains, roughly 11 million of which were shared by at least two donors. To remove PCR and sequencing errors, raw reads were error-corrected and collapsed into unique sequences using a nearest-neighbor algorithm that merged closely related sequences. CDR3 sequences were aligned to IMGT reference sequences to assign V, D and J gene segments. Each retained sequence needed at least a six-nucleotide match to both a V gene segment and a J gene segment. Rearrangements were called productive when the CDR3 lacked stop codons and stayed in frame with V and J; all others were non-productive. CDR3 was defined by IMGT convention, running from the second conserved V-encoded cysteine to the conserved J-encoded phenylalanine. The earlier analysis of roughly 590 of the donors excluded any sequence lacking an unambiguous match to a single V gene segment. In an earlier analysis of a few hundred of the donors, V segments were called functional above 56.7% productive rearrangements and were called segregating when the between-donor standard deviation exceeded 5%. A statistical classification framework was built to diagnose cytomegalovirus status from the catalog of TCR beta chain sequences. In a later analysis, V and J genes were assigned by comparing TCR nucleotide sequences against IMGT/GENE-DB human TR gene sequences. Using the TCRdist pipeline, a later analysis assigned CDR3 sequences along with most-parsimonious VDJ recombination scenarios. In a later analysis, every TCR beta chain was defined by the combination of its CDR3 amino acid sequence and its V-gene family, and reads without a unique V-gene family were dropped. As a way to deal with suspected cross-contamination and a sequencing artifact, a later analysis dropped 450 to 600 nucleotide sequences that were highly shared and had low generation probability. In a later analysis, a clonal expansion index was calculated for each public chain from normalized within-repertoire ranks of inferred template counts. In a later analysis, generation probabilities were computed with a VDJ recombination model fitted to out-of-frame rearrangements, and the resulting probabilities were checked against IGoR. In a later analysis, hypergeometric tests were used to score TCR-TCR, TCR-HLA and TCR-CMV co-occurrence, with a repertoire-size bias correction applied to TCR pairs. In a later analysis, false discovery rates were estimated by permuting HLA or CMV assignments 20 times. In a later analysis, co-occurring TCRs were grouped using DBSCAN, with TCRdist sequence similarity added in when clustering inside HLA-allele-positive subsets. Co-occurrence clustering excluded repertoires with fewer than 30,000 or more than 120,000 public chains, plus five with anomalous nucleotide sharing. The table was pulled from immuneACCESS by TCRdb, which kept in-frame rearrangements only. Such tables lose some clones; where checked, under half of the loss comes from unresolved V genes, and the rest has no known cause. Clone size and V and J calls were adopted from that table, with D and trimming inferred from the DNA. Counted in this sample were fewer than 200,000 clones; 75% of them appeared once. Jointly, the top ten make up about 1.3% of the sample.

This TCR was sampled from a man younger than 35 in good health and CMV-seronegative. The V and J genes are TRBV21-1 and TRBJ2-1; the table's D call, TRBD2, was not checked against the DNA. TRBV21-1 is labeled a pseudogene. The sequencing input was PBMCs. CDR3 region: CASSLPGGCHEQFF. DNA sequence: TGTGCCAGCAGCCTACCGGGAGGGTGCCATGAGCAGTTCTTC.